These 23 T cell receptor beta chains were sequenced from one sample in a study of T cells in Graves' hyperthyroidism and ophthalmopathy. RNA transcripts yielded amplified TCR beta CDR3 regions. HTBI primers drove first-round RT-PCR of the TCR CDR3. TCRdb re-analysed the multiplex PCR reads in MiXCR, keeping a single row per CDR3 protein. The sample consists of around 540,000 distinct CDR3 sequences, about half of them appearing once. The sample was peripheral blood or thyroid tissue (not recorded which). The receptors originated from a woman aged 18-29 years with Graves' hyperthyroidism.

In its sample, this clonotype was seen a few times. The chain recombines TRBV2 with TRBJ2-3; no clear D. There are 11 residues in the CDR3. The germline gives CDR1 SNHLY, CDR2 FYNNEI. V was clipped by 10 bases and J by 6 bases, with 11 bases between them. CDR3 sequence: CAIVARDTQYF. The CDR3 DNA reads TGTGCCATCGTTGCGAGGGATACGCAGTATTTT.

The V gene is TRBV6-5, the J gene TRBJ2-7; perhaps D is TRBD1 or TRBD2 (5 bases each). V gave up 4 bases and J gave up 6 bases, with 13 bases separating them. CDR3 length: 13 amino acids. Per germline, CDR1 MNHEY and CDR2 SVGAGI. The DNA for the CDR3 is TGTGCCAGCAGTTGGGCCGCAGGGACCGAGCAGTACTTC. Its protein product is CASSWAAGTEQYF.

This clonotype occurred once. The junction does not match germline at one end; this may be a read error. The gene calls are TRBV7-2 and TRBJ1-1, with D perhaps TRBD1 (6 bases). This CDR3 comprises 16 residues. Germline CDR1 SGHTA, CDR2 FQGNSA. DNA of the CDR3: TGCGCCAGCAGCCAAATGGAAACAGGGTGGCGGGGTGAAGCTTTCTTT. Amino acid sequence: CASSQMETGWRGEAFF.

V and J are TRBV10-3 and TRBJ2-5; D is unresolved. V was shortened by 3 bases and J by 1 base, with 18 bases between the two germline ends. Germline lookup yields CDR1 ENHRY and CDR2 SYGVKD. This CDR3 spans 17 amino acids. Written as DNA, the CDR3 is TGTGCCATCAGTGAAGGCAGTTTCAATCAGCCCCAAGAGACCCAGTACTTC. Its translation: CAISEGSFNQPQETQYF.

This sequence joins TRBV9 and TRBJ1-1; D is perhaps TRBD1 (5 bases). The CDR3 spans 16 residues. V lost 2 bases and J 4 bases, leaving 18 bases between the germline ends. CDR1 is SGDLS and CDR2 is YYNGEE in the germline V gene. DNA for the CDR3: TGTGCCAGCAGCGTGACACAGGATCTGAGGTTCACTGAAGCTTTCTTT. It is translated as CASSVTQDLRFTEAFF.

This clonotype has ten or more counts. This chain connects TRBV7-9 to TRBJ1-4, with TRBD1 identical over 7 bases. CDR1 SEHNR and CDR2 FQNEAQ come from the germline V gene (reference sequence). CDR3 length: 14 residues. Germline trimming cut 3 bases from V and 7 bases from J; bases unmatched to any gene: 5. The CDR3 nucleotides are TGTGCCAGCAGCTTGGACAGGTATCCTGAAAAACTGTTTTTT. As protein: CASSLDRYPEKLFF.

This clonotype was counted a single time. This chain links TRBV2 with TRBJ1-2; D unresolved. The germline V and J ends were trimmed by 4 bases and 3 bases, with 9 bases remaining between them. CDR3 length equals 13 residues. The germline V gene encodes CDR1 SNHLY and CDR2 FYNNEI. CDR3 loop: CASSGTRYYGYTF. DNA of the CDR3: TGTGCCAGCAGTGGGACGCGATACTATGGCTACACCTTC.

In regard to this clonotype: Its ends do not fully match the called genes, so a read error is possible. The gene calls are TRBV7-9 and TRBJ2-7; D not resolved. There are 16 residues in the CDR3. Germline V lookup: CDR1 SEHNR, CDR2 FQNEAQ (reference sequence). The CDR3 loop is CASSPLAGLSSYEQYF. The DNA for the CDR3 is TGCGCCAGCAGCCCGTTAGCTGGCCTGAGCTCCTACGAGCAGTACTTC.

The chain links TRBV6-5 to TRBJ1-1, with D unclear. Trimming stripped 2 bases from V and 1 base from J, with 5 bases between. This CDR3 comprises 13 residues. The germline V gene encodes CDR1 MNHEY and CDR2 SVGAGI. Here the CDR3 reads CASSYPGNTEAFF. DNA of the CDR3: TGTGCCAGCAGTTACCCCGGGAACACTGAAGCTTTCTTT.

The chain is built from TRBV7-6 and TRBJ2-7; 10 bases match TRBD1. Germline V gives CDR1 SGHVS, CDR2 FNYEAQ. The CDR3 is 16 amino acids. The V gene end was trimmed by 5 bases and the J gene end by 2 bases; junction bases not matched to a gene: 9. CDR3 DNA sequence: TGTGCCAGCAGCGTTGGGGGGACAGGGGTCCCCTACGAGCAGTACTTC. This translates into CASSVGGTGVPYEQYF.

The chain employs TRBV9 and TRBJ2-7, with 11 bases fitting TRBD2. V lost 5 bases, J lost 3 bases, and 7 bases stayed unmatched. Looked up from germline, CDR1 is SGDLS and CDR2 is YYNGEE. This CDR3 is 15 amino acids long. Written as DNA, the CDR3 is TGTGCCAGCAGTTCTGGGACTAGCGGATACTACGAGCAGTACTTC. It codes for CASSSGTSGYYEQYF.

The chain links TRBV6-9 to TRBJ1-2; 7 bases agree with TRBD1. This CDR3 region has 14 residues. Germline V gene sequence: CDR1 MNHGY, CDR2 SVAAGI. Trimming cost V 4 bases and J 2 bases; bases outside gene matches: 4. DNA of the CDR3: TGTGCCAGCAGTTTCATGACAGGGAACTATGGCTACACCTTC. This encodes CASSFMTGNYGYTF.

This clonotype was seen many times. This chain uses TRBV9 with TRBJ2-5; unclear D gene. This CDR3 region has 12 residues. Deletions cut 4 bases from V and 5 bases from J, with 9 bases between. CDR1 and CDR2 (germline): SGDLS, YYNGEE. CDR3 DNA: TGTGCCAGCAGCTCCATAGAGGAGACCCAGTACTTC. It encodes CASSSIEETQYF. Together with reference TRBV9 and TRBJ2-5, the CDR3 gives the full variable domain: DSGVTQTPKHLITATGQRVTLRCSPRSGDLSVYWYQQSLDQGLQFLIQYYNGEERAKGNILERFSAQQFPDLHSELNLSSLELGDSALYFCASSSIEETQYFGPGTRLLVL.

This clonotype was recorded a few times. At one end, the junction sequence differs from germline, possibly due to a read error. V and J are TRBV10-3 and TRBJ1-2; D is perhaps TRBD1 (6 bases). Germline V gives CDR1 ENHRY, CDR2 SYGVKD. The CDR3 spans 13 residues. For the CDR3, the DNA is TGTGCCAGCAGTCAGGGGCTTGGCTATGGCTACACCTTC. This encodes CASSQGLGYGYTF.

V gene TRBV12-3 or TRBV12-4 combines with J gene TRBJ1-2, with D possibly being TRBD1 (5 bases). V lost 5 bases and J lost 5, with 15 bases in between. CDR3 length equals 14 residues. CDR3 protein: CASSMTAPHYGYTF. CDR3 sequence (DNA): TGTGCCAGCAGTATGACAGCCCCACATTATGGCTACACCTTC.

The gene calls are TRBV19 and TRBJ2-5, with no clear D. Germline CDR1 LNHDA, CDR2 SQIVND (reference sequence). The CDR3 totals 11 residues. Trimming removed 3 bases at V and 11 bases at J, with 10 bases between. Written as DNA, the CDR3 is TGTGCCAGTAGTATCATAGGTGGACAGTACTTC. Its protein product is CASSIIGGQYF.

This clonotype was seen a handful of times. The chain combines TRBV9 with TRBJ1-2, with D perhaps matching TRBD1 (6 bases). CDR3 length: 14 amino acids. The germline V and J ends were trimmed by 10 bases and 4 bases, with 20 bases remaining between them. CDR1 is SGDLS and CDR2 is YYNGEE in the germline V gene. Written as DNA, the CDR3 is TGTGCCTGCCCTACCGGGACAAAGGGCTATGGCTACACCTTC. It codes for CACPTGTKGYGYTF.

This clonotype was found a few times. A read error may produce the germline difference seen at one junction end. This chain joins TRBV10-3 and TRBJ1-2; possible D gene TRBD1, 5 bases. Germline V gene sequence: CDR1 ENHRY, CDR2 SYGVKD. This CDR3 has 14 amino acids. The chain's CDR3 is CASSLSSREGGYTF. Here the CDR3 DNA reads TGTGCCAGCAGTTTATCTAGCAGGGAGGGTGGCTACACCTTC.

The chain couples TRBV19 to TRBJ1-1; D remains ambiguous. The CDR3 contains 15 residues. V lost 6 bases to trimming and J lost 1 base, with 15 bases between them. Per germline, CDR1 LNHDA and CDR2 SQIVND (reference sequence). CDR3 in amino acids: CASSFEGSWNTEAFF. The CDR3 DNA sequence: TGTGCCAGTAGCTTTGAAGGCAGCTGGAACACTGAAGCTTTCTTT.

Comments on this clonotype: One junction end does not reproduce the germline sequence, and a read error may be involved. This chain links TRBV14 with TRBJ1-1, with D perhaps TRBD1 (5 bases). Germline loops: CDR1 SGHDN, CDR2 FVKESK. The CDR3 is 15 residues long. CDR3 coding DNA: TGTGCCAGCAGCCACGGGACGTTTCTGAAGACTGAAGCTTTCTTT. It codes for CASSHGTFLKTEAFF.

This clonotype occurred a few times. This chain uses TRBV7-3 with TRBJ1-1, with D uncertain. The germline CDR1 and CDR2 sequences are SGHTA and FQGTGA. Between the trimmed V and J ends, which lost 3 bases and 6 bases, there was a span of 8 bases. The CDR3 length is 12 residues. The CDR3 DNA follows: TGTGCCAGCAGCTTTCCCGGGGCTGAAGCTTTCTTT. This sequence encodes CASSFPGAEAFF.

This clonotype showed up many times. The chain couples TRBV29-1 to TRBJ1-1, with D unclear. CDR3 size: 13 residues. Trimming took 4 bases from V and 0 from J, leaving 9 bases between them. Germline V gene lookup returns CDR1 SQVTM and CDR2 ANQGSEA. CDR3 amino acids: CSVVRRMNTEAFF. Written as DNA, the CDR3 is TGCAGCGTTGTGAGACGGATGAACACTGAAGCTTTCTTT. The variable domain in full, completed from reference TRBV29-1 and TRBJ1-1, reads SAVISQKPSRDICQRGTSLTIQCQVDSQVTMMFWYRQQPGQSLTLIATANQGSEATYESGFVIDKFPISRPNLTFSTLTVSNMSPEDSSIYLCSVVRRMNTEAFFGQGTRLTVV.

The rearrangement links TRBV20-1 to TRBJ2-5; no definite D call. The CDR3 is made up of 15 amino acids. The germline V and J ends were trimmed by 0 bases and 2 bases, with 13 bases remaining between them. CDR1 is DFQATT, CDR2 SNEGSKA, per germline (reference sequence). The CDR3 here is CSAREEGLVQETQYF. CDR3 coding DNA: TGCAGTGCTAGAGAAGAAGGGCTAGTTCAAGAGACCCAGTACTTC.